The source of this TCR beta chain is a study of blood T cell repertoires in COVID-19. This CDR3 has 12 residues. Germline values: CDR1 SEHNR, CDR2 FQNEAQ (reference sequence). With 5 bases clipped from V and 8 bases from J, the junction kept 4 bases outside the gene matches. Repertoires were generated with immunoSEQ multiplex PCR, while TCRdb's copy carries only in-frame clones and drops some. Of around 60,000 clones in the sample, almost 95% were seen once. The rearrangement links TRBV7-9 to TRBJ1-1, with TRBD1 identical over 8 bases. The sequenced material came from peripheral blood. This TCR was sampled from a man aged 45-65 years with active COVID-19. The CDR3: CASSLGQGEAFF. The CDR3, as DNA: TGTGCCAGCAGCCTTGGACAGGGCGAAGCTTTCTTT.